The clone carrying this T cell receptor beta chain appeared a few times. Unmatched junction bases numbered 14, after V lost 4 bases and J lost 6 bases. The CDR3 sequence is 18 residues long. The germline V gene has CDR1 SGHRS and CDR2 YFSETQ. The entry originates in a study of shared T cell receptors in the human thymus. Profiling relied on immunoSEQ multiplex PCR, and the TCRdb table lists in-frame clones only, not all of them. In the table there are hundreds of thousands of clones, around 85% of which are singletons. These records were also assigned to another study, of human thymus T cells. As that report states: Immunologically healthy infants in Finland undergoing congenital heart defect surgery were the donors. Obtained as resections during corrective heart surgery, the thymus tissue was then studied. V and J gene usage appeared biased in thymic and blood repertoires. Among unrelated individuals, related research reported thymic repertoires that overlapped highly.

The receptor was derived from a girl under two years old with a congenital heart defect. The chain recombines TRBV5-1 with TRBJ2-3, with 13 bases matching TRBD2. The sequenced sample was thymocytes. CDR3 amino acids: CASSPKQLAGGLRDTQYF. For the CDR3, the DNA is TGCGCCAGCAGCCCGAAACAACTAGCGGGGGGGCTGCGGGATACGCAGTATTTT.